This is a list of T cell receptor beta chains from one sample in a study of human T cells and chemical hapten exposure. In TCRdb, the RACE reads were re-called with MiXCR into one record per CDR3 protein. The top ten hold 2.6% of the sample, which has 350,000 to 450,000 distinct CDR3 sequences, around 5.5% seen once. The specimen was whole blood, collected in connection with sensitization to the hapten diphenylcyclopropenone (DPC). Source of these receptors: a woman aged 45-65 years with alopecia areata. Some clones in this sample may be carry-over from other donors' samples. The CDR3 runs from the conserved cysteine through the conserved F or W. A D gene is named only where the DNA matches it firmly. The size entry is marked missing in some rows and otherwise reads once, few, many or a size class.

CDR3nt,CDR3aa,j_gene,abundance,d_gene,v_gene
TGTGCCACCAGTGATCCTCGACAGAACACCGGGGAGCTGTTTTTT,CATSDPRQNTGELFF,TRBJ2-2,many,-,TRBV24-1
TGTGCCAGCAGCCCCGGGCGGGAGCGGGACACAAACACCGGGGAGCTGTTTTTT,CASSPGRERDTNTGELFF,TRBJ2-2,-,-,TRBV12-3/TRBV12-4
TGCAGTGCACGAGGCGGTACTGAAGCTTTCTTT,CSARGGTEAFF,TRBJ1-1,many,-,TRBV20-1
TGTGCCAGCAGTTCGACAGGGATTGGGTACGAGCAGTACTTC,CASSSTGIGYEQYF,TRBJ2-7,many,TRBD1,TRBV12-3/TRBV12-4
TGCAGCGTTGATCAGGGGAGTGGTACTGAAGCTTTCTTT,CSVDQGSGTEAFF,TRBJ1-1,many,-,TRBV29-1
TGTGCCAGCAGCGCTTATCTAGCGGGAAGCACAGATACGCAGTATTTT,CASSAYLAGSTDTQYF,TRBJ2-3,many,TRBD2,TRBV9
TGTGCCAGTTGGGGAGTTAGCACAGATACGCAGTATTTT,CASWGVSTDTQYF,TRBJ2-3,many,-,TRBV6-6
TGCACCAGCAGCCAAGCCAGAGGAGGGCGGGGGCCCTTAGAGACGCAGTATTTT,CTSSQARGGRGPLETQYF,TRBJ2-3,many,-,TRBV1
TGTGCCAGCAGTGATGTTAGATCGGAGCAGCCCCAGCATTTT,CASSDVRSEQPQHF,TRBJ1-5,few,-,TRBV6-1
TGTGCCAGCAGCCTGATAGCGGGAGTGACAGAGACCCAGTACTTC,CASSLIAGVTETQYF,TRBJ2-5,-,TRBD2,TRBV7-2
TGTGCCAGCAGTCCCCAGGGCGTAAGGGAGCAGTTCTTC,CASSPQGVREQFF,TRBJ2-1,-,-,TRBV27
TGCGCCAGCGCGGCCGGGGGAAACACCGGGGAGCTGTTTTTT,CASAAGGNTGELFF,TRBJ2-2,many,-,TRBV5-1
TGCGCCAGCAGTGTGGGGGGACCCAGCTCGGTCGGCACTGAAGCTTTCTTT,CASSVGGPSSVGTEAFF,TRBJ1-1,-,-,TRBV5-1
TGCAGCGTTTCAATGACGTCGCTTGGGGAACTGTTTTTT,CSVSMTSLGELFF,TRBJ1-4,few,-,TRBV29-1
TGTGCCAGCAGTGGGGGTGGAACCGGGGCCAACGTCCTGACTTTC,CASSGGGTGANVLTF,TRBJ2-6,-,-,TRBV28
TGTGCCAGCAGCATACAGTCTAACTATGGCTACACCTTC,CASSIQSNYGYTF,TRBJ1-2,many,-,TRBV6-5
TGTGCCAGCAGTCTGGGACCCGCCTACGAGCAGTACTTC,CASSLGPAYEQYF,TRBJ2-7,many,-,TRBV12-3/TRBV12-4
TGTGCCGGCAGCCCATCCTACGAGCAGTACTTC,CAGSPSYEQYF,TRBJ2-7,-,-,TRBV7-9
TGCAGCGTTTTACTAGCGGGCACAGATACGCAGTATTTT,CSVLLAGTDTQYF,TRBJ2-3,many,TRBD2,TRBV29-1
TGTGCTAGTGGTCTTTCCGAACCGGGCCCCGGACGTCCACCCCTCCACTTT,CASGLSEPGPGRPPLHF,TRBJ1-6,many,-,TRBV12-5
TGTGCCAGCAGTTACCCCAGGGATAATTCACCCCTCCACTTT,CASSYPRDNSPLHF,TRBJ1-6,many,-,TRBV6-6
TGCAGCGGATCCCCGGGACCCTACGAGCAGTACTTC,CSGSPGPYEQYF,TRBJ2-7,-,-,TRBV29-1
TGTGCCAGTAGTGCCAATCCGGGACAGGGGAACTATGGCTACACCTTC,CASSANPGQGNYGYTF,TRBJ1-2,few,TRBD1,TRBV19
TGTGCCAGCAGCGGTACAGGGGGCGTCAGGCTAGAGACCCAGTACTTC,CASSGTGGVRLETQYF,TRBJ2-5,many,TRBD1,TRBV5-5
TGTGCCAGCAGCTGGGGTAGCGGGAGTTCAGATACGCAGTATTTT,CASSWGSGSSDTQYF,TRBJ2-3,-,TRBD2,TRBV5-4
TGTGCCTGGAGACCTTGGGGCACTGAAGCTTTCTTT,CAWRPWGTEAFF,TRBJ1-1,-,-,TRBV30
TGTGCCAGCAGCTTGCCCGCTCGATTAAATGAAAAACTGTATTTT,CASSLPARLNEKLYF,TRBJ1-4,once,-,TRBV5-6
TGCGCCAGCAGCTCGGACGCGGGTTCCACAGATACGCAGTATTTT,CASSSDAGSTDTQYF,TRBJ2-3,many,-,TRBV5-1
TGTGCCAGCAGTGAAGGGGGGCGTACTGAAGCTTTCTTT,CASSEGGRTEAFF,TRBJ1-1,many,-,TRBV6-1
TGTGCCAGCAGCTTTGGACAGGGTTTTCAAGAGACCCAGTACTTC,CASSFGQGFQETQYF,TRBJ2-5,many,TRBD1,TRBV5-5
TGTGCCAGCAGTCCCCCGGGGGGATACACTGAAGCTTTCTTT,CASSPPGGYTEAFF,TRBJ1-1,-,-,TRBV12-3/TRBV12-4
TGCAGCGTTGCCCCAGGGGGAGCCTACAATGAGCAGTTCTTC,CSVAPGGAYNEQFF,TRBJ2-1,few,TRBD1,TRBV29-1
TGTGCCAGCAGTGGTCTAGCGGGGTCCCTACCCCTAGGAGAGCAGTACTTC,CASSGLAGSLPLGEQYF,TRBJ2-7,many,TRBD2,TRBV6-2/TRBV6-3
TGTGCCAGCAGGGCCTCAGGGGAGTTTGCAGATACGCAGTATTTT,CASRASGEFADTQYF,TRBJ2-3,few,-,TRBV7-2
TGTGCCAGCGGGCCGGATCTTTTTTATGGCTACACCTTC,CASGPDLFYGYTF,TRBJ1-2,few,-,TRBV7-6
TGTGCCAGCAGTTTTAACCTACTGACTCAGAACACTGAAGCTTTCTTT,CASSFNLLTQNTEAFF,TRBJ1-1,-,-,TRBV28
TGTGCCACCAGCAGGGGTGTTGGCTACACCTTC,CATSRGVGYTF,TRBJ1-2,few,-,TRBV15
TGTGCCAGCAGCGTAGCGGGGGAAGATACGCAGTATTTT,CASSVAGEDTQYF,TRBJ2-3,many,-,TRBV9
TGTGCCTGGAGGGAGAGGAATGAGCAGTTCTTC,CAWRERNEQFF,TRBJ2-1,-,-,TRBV30
TGCGCCAGCAGCCAAGAGTCCTGGCTAGACGATGAGCAGTTCTTC,CASSQESWLDDEQFF,TRBJ2-1,many,-,TRBV4-3
TGTGCCAGCCTCCCCGGTGTGGCCCTCCCTGAAGCTTTCTTT,CASLPGVALPEAFF,TRBJ1-1,few,-,TRBV6-2/TRBV6-3
TGCGCCAGCAGCTTGGTAGTGGCTGGGGCCAACGTCCTGACTTTC,CASSLVVAGANVLTF,TRBJ2-6,-,-,TRBV5-1
TGCGCCAGCAGCTCGGGACGGAGTAATGAAAAACTGTTTTTT,CASSSGRSNEKLFF,TRBJ1-4,few,-,TRBV5-1
TGCAGCGTTGGCTGGGGCTCCTACGAGCAGTACTTC,CSVGWGSYEQYF,TRBJ2-7,many,-,TRBV29-1
TGTGCCAGCACAGGGGGCTACAATGAGCAGTTCTTC,CASTGGYNEQFF,TRBJ2-1,few,TRBD1,TRBV28
TGTGCCAGCACTATCGCGACAGGGGGTTGGAGCTATGGCTACACCTTC,CASTIATGGWSYGYTF,TRBJ1-2,-,TRBD1,TRBV12-3/TRBV12-4
TGTGCCAGCAGTGCGGGAGTTTCAACTGAAGCTTTCTTT,CASSAGVSTEAFF,TRBJ1-1,many,-,TRBV27
TGCAGTGCTCCACGTAGAGGGGACATCACAGATACGCAGTATTTT,CSAPRRGDITDTQYF,TRBJ2-3,many,-,TRBV20-1
TGTGCCAGCAGCCAAGTACCCAACTCTGGAAACACCATATATTTT,CASSQVPNSGNTIYF,TRBJ1-3,-,-,TRBV4-2
TGCAGCGTTGAGGGGCAGCTCCAAGAGACCCAGTACTTC,CSVEGQLQETQYF,TRBJ2-5,few,-,TRBV29-1
TGCGCCAGCAGCCTAGAACCCTTCTCTAGCGGGAGGGCCTCAGATACGCAGTATTTT,CASSLEPFSSGRASDTQYF,TRBJ2-3,few,TRBD2,TRBV4-3
TGCGCCAGCAGCCAAGAGTCTGGGGGGGGAGCTTTCTTT,CASSQESGGGAFF,TRBJ1-1,few,-,TRBV4-3
TGTGCCAGCAGTGTCACACTTAATCAGCCCCAGCATTTT,CASSVTLNQPQHF,TRBJ1-5,many,-,TRBV6-1
TGTGCCAGCAGCCTAAGCCCCAATCAGCCCCAGCATTTT,CASSLSPNQPQHF,TRBJ1-5,many,-,TRBV7-3